These 17 T cell receptor beta chains were all obtained from the same sample, sequenced in a study of brain T cells in children with intractable seizures. TCRdb keeps only in-frame clones here, not all; method: immunoSEQ multiplex PCR. This sample has 7,500 to 10,000 clones, with 69% found just once. The sequenced cases were selected for having the highest brain T cell transcript signatures. The specimen was resected brain tissue, collected at surgery. Every receptor here comes from a girl aged 2-15 years with tuberous sclerosis and intractable seizures.

The chain joins TRBV4-2 to TRBJ2-7; the match to TRBD1 covers 7 bases. The trim removed 3 bases at V and 2 bases at J, leaving 1 base unmatched. Germline V lookup: CDR1 LGHNA, CDR2 YNFKEQ. The CDR3 totals 13 residues. The CDR3 nucleotides are TGTGCCAGCAGCCAGACAGGGACCTACGAGCAGTACTTC. Its protein is CASSQTGTYEQYF.

This clone was recorded once. The chain has TRBV12-5 and TRBJ2-2, with TRBD1 matching over 7 bases. Germline loops: CDR1 LGHNT, CDR2 FRNRAP. V gave up 0 bases and J gave up 5 bases; unmatched junction bases: 9. The CDR3 sequence is 17 residues long. The CDR3 here is CASGLVQGVRRTGELFF. CDR3 DNA sequence: TGTGCTAGTGGTTTGGTCCAGGGGGTGAGAAGAACCGGGGAGCTGTTTTTT.

This chain links TRBV29-1 with TRBJ2-5, with D maybe TRBD1 (5 bases). Between the trimmed V and J ends, which lost 6 bases and 1 base, there was a span of 18 bases. The germline CDR1 and CDR2 sequences are SQVTM and ANQGSEA. The CDR3 totals 15 residues. Here the CDR3 reads CSVLPQLGLQETQYF. The DNA for the CDR3 is TGCAGCGTCCTACCTCAATTGGGGCTCCAAGAGACCCAGTACTTC. The full variable domain, completed using reference TRBV29-1 and TRBJ2-5, is SAVISQKPSRDICQRGTSLTIQCQVDSQVTMMFWYRQQPGQSLTLIATANQGSEATYESGFVIDKFPISRPNLTFSTLTVSNMSPEDSSIYLCSVLPQLGLQETQYFGPGTRLLVL.

The chain employs TRBV10-3 and TRBJ2-1; D may match TRBD1 or TRBD2 (6 bases each). The germline gives CDR1 ENHRY, CDR2 SYGVKD. The V end was cut by 3 bases, the J end by 6 bases, with 15 bases between. The length of the CDR3 is 15 residues. This CDR3 is CAISEWGAGTNEQFF. The CDR3 nucleotides are TGTGCCATCAGTGAATGGGGGGCCGGTACCAATGAGCAGTTCTTC.

The chain combines TRBV5-1 with TRBJ2-7; D is uncertain. Germline V gives CDR1 SGHRS, CDR2 YFSETQ. The germline V and J ends were trimmed by 0 bases and 1 base, with 5 bases remaining between them. This CDR3 has 13 residues. The CDR3 region has the DNA TGCGCCAGCAGCTTGGCAGCGTCCTACGAGCAGTACTTC. Residues: CASSLAASYEQYF.

The rearrangement joins TRBV27 to TRBJ1-6; TRBD1 might be the D (5 bases). Between the trimmed V and J ends, which lost 2 bases and 0 bases, there was a span of 11 bases. Per germline, CDR1 MNHEY and CDR2 SMNVEV (reference sequence). This CDR3 has 17 amino acids. CDR3 coding DNA: TGTGCCAGCAGTTTAGCCGCAGGGCCCTCCTATAATTCACCCCTCCACTTT. Its protein product is CASSLAAGPSYNSPLHF.

The CDR3 nucleotides read TGTGCCAGCAGAGTTCCGTCCCGAACGCGCAATCAGCCCCAGCATTTT. This sequence encodes CASRVPSRTRNQPQHF. The genes are TRBV5-6 and TRBJ1-5; D unresolved. This CDR3 is 16 amino acids long. Trimming removed 5 bases from V and 2 bases from J, with 17 bases in between. Germline-derived CDR1 and CDR2 are SGHDT and YYEEEE.

The table lists this clone with a few counts. This chain connects TRBV30 to TRBJ2-5; 9 bases align to TRBD2. Germline CDR1 and CDR2: GTSNPN and SVGIG (reference sequence). The V gene end was trimmed by 3 bases and the J gene end by 2 bases; junction bases not matched to a gene: 10. The CDR3 consists of 16 residues. The DNA of the CDR3 is TGTGCCTGGAGCCTAGGGGGCGGGGGGGTACAAGAGACCCAGTACTTC. The encoded protein is CAWSLGGGGVQETQYF.

V and J are TRBV25-1 and TRBJ1-2; a weak D match, TRBD1 (6 bases). The CDR3 totals 13 residues. V shed 8 bases and J shed 1 base, with 11 bases lying between them. Germline V lookup: CDR1 MGHDK, CDR2 SYGVNS. CDR3 coding DNA: TGTGCCAGCGAGGACAGAAATAACTATGGCTACACCTTC. Its translation: CASEDRNNYGYTF.

This sequence joins TRBV9 and TRBJ2-2; either TRBD1 or TRBD2 may fit D (5 bases each). Germline assignment: CDR1 SGDLS and CDR2 YYNGEE. The CDR3 has 17 amino acids. V gave up 4 bases and J gave up 2 bases, with 18 bases separating them. CDR3 residues: CASSPLGAALNTGELFF. CDR3 DNA: TGTGCCAGCAGCCCTCTCGGGGCGGCGCTAAACACCGGGGAGCTGTTTTTT.

V gene TRBV9 combines with J gene TRBJ1-3; D uncertain. The CDR3 contains 14 residues. Germline V gene sequence: CDR1 SGDLS, CDR2 YYNGEE. Trimming took 4 bases from V and 4 from J, leaving 12 bases between them. CDR3 nucleotides: TGTGCCAGCAGCCCCCATAGCGACGGAAACACCATATATTTT. It encodes CASSPHSDGNTIYF.

This clone was seen a handful of times. V gene TRBV1 combines with J gene TRBJ2-5; the D call TRBD2 from the table was never checked on the DNA. TRBV1 is annotated as a pseudogene. The CDR3 has 15 amino acids. Here the CDR3 DNA reads TGCACCAGCAGCCGACGACTGAGCGGGGAGGAGACCCAGTACTTC. Amino acids: CTSSRRLSGEETQYF.

This chain connects TRBV5-6 to TRBJ2-5, with 8 bases lining up with TRBD2. The CDR3 sequence is 16 residues long. V was clipped by 4 bases and J by 4 bases; unmatched bases: 12. Germline CDR1 and CDR2: SGHDT and YYEEEE. CDR3 in amino acids: CASSPTGGGAGETQYF. In DNA, the CDR3 is TGTGCCAGCAGCCCAACGGGAGGGGGGGCCGGAGAGACCCAGTACTTC.

The CDR3 sequence: CASSLVGIQETQYF. In nucleotides, the CDR3 is TGTGCCAGCAGCTTAGTGGGGATACAAGAGACCCAGTACTTC. The rearrangement links TRBV7-2 to TRBJ2-5, with D hard to call. The germline V gene encodes CDR1 SGHTA and CDR2 FQGNSA. Trimming shortened V by 1 base and J by 2 bases, and 8 bases separated the two germline ends. The CDR3 consists of 14 residues.

The gene calls are TRBV10-3 and TRBJ1-1; the D is unclear. Germline CDR1 is ENHRY and CDR2 is SYGVKD. Trimming left V 0 bases short and J 2 bases short, with 10 bases between. CDR3 length: 15 amino acids. CDR3 DNA sequence: TGTGCCATCAGTGAGTCTGACACAATCAACACTGAAGCTTTCTTT. Amino acid sequence: CAISESDTINTEAFF.

This clone was seen a few times. The genes are TRBV5-8 and TRBJ2-3; 8 nucleotides line up with TRBD1. Germline CDR1 is SGHTS and CDR2 is YDEGEE. After removal of 4 bases from V and 3 bases from J, the junction contained 7 bases not matched to a gene. The CDR3 contains 15 residues. CDR3 coding DNA: TGTGCCAGCAGCCCTCGGACAGGGAGGACAGATACGCAGTATTTT. Residues: CASSPRTGRTDTQYF.

The gene calls are TRBV3-1 (or the pseudogene TRBV3-2) and TRBJ1-2; no definite D call. The length of the CDR3 is 15 residues. The germline V gene encodes CDR1 LGHDT and CDR2 YNNKEL (reference sequence). V lost 1 base to trimming and J lost 5 bases, with 14 bases between them. CDR3 in DNA: TGTGCCAGCAGCCAAGGGGTCGTCCTGGCGTATGGCTACACCTTC. Protein sequence: CASSQGVVLAYGYTF.